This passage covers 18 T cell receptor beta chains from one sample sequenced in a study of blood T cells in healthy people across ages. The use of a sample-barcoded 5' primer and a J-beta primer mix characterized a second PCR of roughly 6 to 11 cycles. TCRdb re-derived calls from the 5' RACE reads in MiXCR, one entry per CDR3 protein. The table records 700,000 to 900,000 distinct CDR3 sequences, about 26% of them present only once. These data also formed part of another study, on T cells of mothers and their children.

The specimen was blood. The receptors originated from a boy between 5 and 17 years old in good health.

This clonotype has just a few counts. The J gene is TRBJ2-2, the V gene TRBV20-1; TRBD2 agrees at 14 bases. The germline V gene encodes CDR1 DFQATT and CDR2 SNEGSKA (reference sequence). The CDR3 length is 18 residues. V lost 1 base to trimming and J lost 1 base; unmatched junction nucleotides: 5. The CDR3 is CSARGTSGGPGNTGELFF. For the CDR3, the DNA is TGCAGTGCTAGAGGGACTAGCGGGGGGCCAGGGAACACCGGGGAGCTGTTTTTT.

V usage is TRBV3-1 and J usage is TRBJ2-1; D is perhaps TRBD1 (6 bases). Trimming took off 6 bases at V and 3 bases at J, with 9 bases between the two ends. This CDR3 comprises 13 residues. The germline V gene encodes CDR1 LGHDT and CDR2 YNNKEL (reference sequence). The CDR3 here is CASREGGYNEQFF. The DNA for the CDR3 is TGTGCCAGCAGAGAAGGGGGCTACAATGAGCAGTTCTTC.

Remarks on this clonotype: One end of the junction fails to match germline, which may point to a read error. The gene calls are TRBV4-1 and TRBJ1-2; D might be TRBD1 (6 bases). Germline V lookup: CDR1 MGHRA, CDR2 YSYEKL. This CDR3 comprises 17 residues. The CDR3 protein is CTSSQSSDSPMDYGYTF. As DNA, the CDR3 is TGCACCAGCAGCCAATCGTCGGACAGTCCTATGGACTATGGCTACACCTTC.

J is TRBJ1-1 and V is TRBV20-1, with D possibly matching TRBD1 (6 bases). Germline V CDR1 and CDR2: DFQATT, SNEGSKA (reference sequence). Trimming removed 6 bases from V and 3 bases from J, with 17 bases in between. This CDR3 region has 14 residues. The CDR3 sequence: CSAESGGQYTEAFF. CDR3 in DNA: TGCAGTGCGGAGAGCGGGGGGCAGTACACTGAAGCTTTCTTT.

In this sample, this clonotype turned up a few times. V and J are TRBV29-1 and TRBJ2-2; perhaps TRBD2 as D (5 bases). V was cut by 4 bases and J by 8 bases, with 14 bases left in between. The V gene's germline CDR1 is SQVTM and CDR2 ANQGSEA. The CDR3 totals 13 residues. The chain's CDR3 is CSVVKARAGELFF. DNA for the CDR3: TGCAGCGTTGTTAAGGCGCGGGCTGGGGAGCTGTTTTTT.

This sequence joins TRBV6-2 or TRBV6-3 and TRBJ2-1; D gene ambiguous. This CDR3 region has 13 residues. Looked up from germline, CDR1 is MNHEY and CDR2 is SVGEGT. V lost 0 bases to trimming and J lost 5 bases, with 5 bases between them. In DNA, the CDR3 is TGTGCCAGCAGTTACTCCCCCAACAATGAGCAGTTCTTC. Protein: CASSYSPNNEQFF.

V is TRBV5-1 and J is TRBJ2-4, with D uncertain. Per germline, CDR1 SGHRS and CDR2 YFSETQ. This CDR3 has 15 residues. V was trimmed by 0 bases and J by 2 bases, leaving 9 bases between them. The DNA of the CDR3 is TGCGCCAGCAGCTTGGTAACTGGTCCCAAAAACATTCAGTACTTC. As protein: CASSLVTGPKNIQYF.

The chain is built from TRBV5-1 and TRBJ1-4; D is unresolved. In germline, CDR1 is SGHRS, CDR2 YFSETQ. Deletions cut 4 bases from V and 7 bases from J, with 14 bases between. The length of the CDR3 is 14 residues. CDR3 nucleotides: TGCGCCAGCAGCGTGGCCCGTTGGGGTGAAAAACTGTTTTTT. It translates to CASSVARWGEKLFF.

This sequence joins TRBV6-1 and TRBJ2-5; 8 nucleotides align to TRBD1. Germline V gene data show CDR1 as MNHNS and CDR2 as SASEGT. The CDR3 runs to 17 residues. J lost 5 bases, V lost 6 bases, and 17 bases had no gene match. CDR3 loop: CASSLVGFLTGEETQYF. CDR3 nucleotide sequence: TGTGCCAGCAGCTTGGTCGGTTTCCTGACAGGGGAGGAGACCCAGTACTTC.

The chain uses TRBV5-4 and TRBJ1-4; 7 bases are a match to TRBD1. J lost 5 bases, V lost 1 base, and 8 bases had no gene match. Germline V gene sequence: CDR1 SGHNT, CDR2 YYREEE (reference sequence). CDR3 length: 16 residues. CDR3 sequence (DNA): TGTGCCAGCAGCTTGATGGCAGGGGGAAGGAATGAAAAACTGTTTTTT. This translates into CASSLMAGGRNEKLFF.

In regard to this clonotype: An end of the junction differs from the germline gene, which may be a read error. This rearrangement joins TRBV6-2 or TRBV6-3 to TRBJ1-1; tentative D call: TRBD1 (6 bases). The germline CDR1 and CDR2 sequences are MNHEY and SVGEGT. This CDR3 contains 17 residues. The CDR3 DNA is TGTGCCAGCAGTTACTCCACGACGGGGGTCGGGGACACTGAACCTTTCTTT. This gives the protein CASSYSTTGVGDTEPFF.

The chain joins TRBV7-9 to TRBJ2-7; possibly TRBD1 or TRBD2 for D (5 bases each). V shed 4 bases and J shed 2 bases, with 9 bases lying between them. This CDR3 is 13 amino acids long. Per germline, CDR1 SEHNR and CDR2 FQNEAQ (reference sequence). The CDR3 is CASSWDGAYEQYF. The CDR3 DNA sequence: TGTGCCAGCAGCTGGGACGGAGCCTACGAGCAGTACTTC. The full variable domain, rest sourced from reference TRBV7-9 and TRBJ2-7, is DTGVSQNPRHKITKRGQNVTFRCDPISEHNRLYWYRQTLGQGPEFLTYFQNEAQLEKSRLLSDRFSAERPKGSFSTLEIQRTEQGDSAMYLCASSWDGAYEQYFGPGTRLTVT.

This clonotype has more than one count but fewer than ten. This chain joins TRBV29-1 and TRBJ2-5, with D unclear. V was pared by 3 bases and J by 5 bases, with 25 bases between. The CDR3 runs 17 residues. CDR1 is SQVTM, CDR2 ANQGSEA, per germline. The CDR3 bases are TGCAGCGTTGATGGCATCGCAAAGCCAAACCTCCCTGAGACCCAGTACTTC. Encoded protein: CSVDGIAKPNLPETQYF.

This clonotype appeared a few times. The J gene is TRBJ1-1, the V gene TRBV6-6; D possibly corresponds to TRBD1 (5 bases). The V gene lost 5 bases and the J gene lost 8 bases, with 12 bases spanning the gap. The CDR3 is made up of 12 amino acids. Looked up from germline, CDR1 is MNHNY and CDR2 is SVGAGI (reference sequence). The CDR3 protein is CASSPRGVEAFF. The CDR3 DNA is TGTGCCAGCAGTCCACGGGGCGTCGAAGCTTTCTTT.

The CDR3 spells CASSRSGIPLYEQYF. DNA of the CDR3: TGTGCCAGCAGCCGTTCCGGCATTCCTCTCTACGAGCAGTACTTC. The chain recombines TRBV3-1 with TRBJ2-5; the D is unclear. Judging by the DNA end, TRBJ2-7 fits better; the J call may be wrong. Germline V gives CDR1 LGHDT, CDR2 YNNKEL (reference sequence). CDR3 length: 15 residues.

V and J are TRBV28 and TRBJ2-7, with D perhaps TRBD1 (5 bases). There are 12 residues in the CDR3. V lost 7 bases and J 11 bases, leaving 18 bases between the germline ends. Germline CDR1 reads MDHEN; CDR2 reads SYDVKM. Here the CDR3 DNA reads TGTGCCAGCACTCGGTGGGGCCGCGACAAGTACTTC. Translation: CASTRWGRDKYF. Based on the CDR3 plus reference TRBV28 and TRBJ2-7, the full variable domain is DVKVTQSSRYLVKRTGEKVFLECVQDMDHENMFWYRQDPGLGLRLIYFSYDVKMKEKGDIPEGYSVSREKKERFSLILESASTNQTSMYLCASTRWGRDKYFGPGTRLTVT.

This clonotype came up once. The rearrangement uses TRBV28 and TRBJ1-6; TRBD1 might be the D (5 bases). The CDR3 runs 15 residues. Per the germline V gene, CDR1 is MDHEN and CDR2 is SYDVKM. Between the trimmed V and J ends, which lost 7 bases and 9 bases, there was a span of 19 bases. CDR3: CASTPLKGSTSPLHF. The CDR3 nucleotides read TGTGCCAGCACCCCGCTGAAGGGGAGTACTTCACCCCTCCACTTT.

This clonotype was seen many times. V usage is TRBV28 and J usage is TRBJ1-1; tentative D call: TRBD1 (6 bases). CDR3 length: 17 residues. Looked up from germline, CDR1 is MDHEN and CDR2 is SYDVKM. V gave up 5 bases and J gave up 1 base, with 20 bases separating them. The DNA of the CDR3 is TGTGCCAGCAGTCCTGAAAGGGGGTCTCGGGAGAACACTGAAGCTTTCTTT. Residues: CASSPERGSRENTEAFF.